One and the same sample provided the 14 T cell receptor beta chains below, sequenced in a study of blood T cell repertoires in COVID-19. Profiling relied on immunoSEQ multiplex PCR, and the TCRdb table lists in-frame clones only, not all of them. Of 280,000 or so clones in the sample, 75% to 90% are singletons; the top ten hold about 2.5%. The sample was PBMCs or T cells enriched from blood (not recorded which). Receptors originate from a woman in her forties or fifties who had recovered from COVID-19.

The chain has TRBV10-3 and TRBJ1-6, with a tentative D call TRBD1 (5 bases). CDR1 is ENHRY, CDR2 SYGVKD, per germline. Trimming shortened V by 5 bases and J by 8 bases, and 13 bases separated the two germline ends. The CDR3 totals 14 residues. CDR3 sequence (DNA): TGTGCCATCAGTCCCAGGGTGGCTGATTCACCCCTCCACTTT. Its translation is CAISPRVADSPLHF.

The genes are TRBV7-6 and TRBJ1-5, with 11 bases lining up with TRBD1. The CDR3 has 18 amino acids. V dropped 6 bases and J dropped 1; count of bases not matched to a gene: 11. Per germline, CDR1 SGHVS and CDR2 FNYEAQ. The CDR3 region has the DNA TGTGCCAGCAGTCAAACCGGGACAGGGGGTAGAAGCAATCAGCCCCAGCATTTT. Translated, it gives CASSQTGTGGRSNQPQHF. Complete variable domain (other parts from reference TRBV7-6 and TRBJ1-5): GAGVSQSPRYKVTKRGQDVALRCDPISGHVSLYWYRQALGQGPEFLTYFNYEAQQDKSGLPNDRFSAERPEGSISTLTIQRTEQRDSAMYRCASSQTGTGGRSNQPQHFGDGTRLSIL.

The rearrangement links TRBV23-1 to TRBJ1-4; D is ambiguous. TRBV23-1 is an open reading frame whose function is uncertain. Trimming removed 2 bases at V and 0 bases at J, with 7 bases between. The CDR3 totals 15 residues. CDR3 sequence: CASSQEFATNEKLFF. In nucleotides, the CDR3 is TGCGCCAGCAGTCAAGAGTTTGCAACTAATGAAAAACTGTTTTTT.

The table lists this clone with a count of one. V usage is TRBV29-1 and J usage is TRBJ2-1; D is perhaps TRBD2 (6 bases). Germline loops: CDR1 SQVTM, CDR2 ANQGSEA. The CDR3 length is 16 residues. Trimming pared 0 bases from V and 6 bases from J, leaving 18 bases between. This chain's CDR3 is CSVEERAGWVGNEQFF. As DNA, the CDR3 is TGCAGCGTTGAAGAACGGGCGGGATGGGTTGGCAATGAGCAGTTCTTC.

The V and J genes are TRBV30 and TRBJ2-7; 15 positions match TRBD2. The CDR3 length is 15 residues. V shed 4 bases, J shed 7 bases, and the junction held 8 bases outside the gene matches. Germline loops: CDR1 GTSNPN, CDR2 SVGIG (reference sequence). For the CDR3, the DNA is TGTGCCTGGACTGAGGGACTAGCGGGAGGAAGTGAGCAGTACTTC. Translated: CAWTEGLAGGSEQYF. The whole variable domain, remainder taken from reference TRBV30 and TRBJ2-7, is SQTIHQWPATLVQPVGSPLSLECTVEGTSNPNLYWYRQAAGRGLQLLFYSVGIGQISSEVPQNLSASRPQDRQFILSSKKLLLSDSGFYLCAWTEGLAGGSEQYFGPGTRLTVT.

The V and J genes are TRBV3-1 (or the pseudogene TRBV3-2) and TRBJ1-1; 9 bases match TRBD1. The junction had 7 bases not matched to a gene; V was cut back by 1 base and J by 1 base. CDR3 length: 17 residues. From germline, CDR1 is LGHDT and CDR2 YNNKEL (reference sequence). CDR3 bases: TGTGCCAGCAGCCAAGGGGGACAGGGTTCCAGGAACACTGAAGCTTTCTTT. This sequence encodes CASSQGGQGSRNTEAFF.

V is TRBV30 and J is TRBJ1-2; no clear D gene. Trimming stripped 3 bases from V and 6 bases from J, with 17 bases between. The CDR3 runs 14 residues. Germline V gives CDR1 GTSNPN, CDR2 SVGIG (reference sequence). The CDR3 spells CAWSEVPGENGYTF. Here the CDR3 DNA reads TGTGCCTGGAGCGAAGTGCCTGGAGAAAATGGCTACACCTTC.

The chain combines TRBV6-2 or TRBV6-3 with TRBJ2-7; D is uncertain. The CDR3 is 13 residues long. Germline V gene data show CDR1 as MNHEY and CDR2 as SVGEGT. Trimming left V 1 base short and J 7 bases short, with 11 bases between. This chain's CDR3 is CASSYFLGAEQYF. DNA for the CDR3: TGTGCCAGCAGTTACTTCCTCGGTGCTGAGCAGTACTTC.

This chain connects TRBV5-1 to TRBJ2-3; 7 bases line up with TRBD2. Trimming removed 6 bases from V and 1 base from J; junction bases left unmatched: 5. This CDR3 has 14 amino acids. The germline CDR1 and CDR2 sequences are SGHRS and YFSETQ. The CDR3 loop reads CASTETSGTDTQYF. CDR3 coding DNA: TGCGCCAGCACCGAAACTAGCGGCACAGATACGCAGTATTTT.

The chain combines TRBV5-3 with TRBJ1-3; 9 bases agree with TRBD1. TRBV5-3 is annotated as an ORF whose role is uncertain. V was clipped by 4 bases and J by 0 bases; unmatched bases: 11. The CDR3 has 18 residues. CDR3 region: CARSLTRTGASSGNTIYF. The CDR3 DNA reads TGTGCCAGAAGCCTGACTCGGACAGGGGCCTCCTCTGGAAACACCATATATTTT.

This clone appeared a few times. The chain combines TRBV7-8 with TRBJ1-1, with 8 nucleotides matching TRBD1. Trimming at V came to 3 bases and at J to 5 bases, leaving 5 bases not matched to a gene. There are 14 residues in the CDR3. The germline V gene encodes CDR1 SGHVS and CDR2 FQNEAQ. CDR3: CASSLEQGGTEAFF. In DNA, the CDR3 is TGTGCCAGCAGCTTGGAACAGGGGGGAACTGAAGCTTTCTTT.

The chain is built from TRBV6-1 and TRBJ1-2, with unresolved D. Looked up from germline, CDR1 is MNHNS and CDR2 is SASEGT. With 2 bases removed from V and 8 bases from J, the gap between germline ends came to 12 bases. This CDR3 is 13 amino acids long. The CDR3 sequence is CASSEWRGNGYTF. DNA of the CDR3: TGTGCCAGCAGTGAATGGCGGGGAAACGGCTACACCTTC.

The genes are TRBV24-1 and TRBJ1-2; weak D call: TRBD1 (6 bases). Trimming cost V 4 bases and J 2 bases, with 10 bases left between them. Germline assignment: CDR1 KGHDR and CDR2 SFDVKD. The CDR3 has 14 residues. The CDR3 DNA is TGTGCCACCAGTGAAAGGACAGCCAACTATGGCTACACCTTC. As protein: CATSERTANYGYTF.

The chain recombines TRBV6-5 with TRBJ1-5; possibly TRBD1 for D (6 bases). Germline V gene lookup returns CDR1 MNHEY and CDR2 SVGAGI. Trimming took 7 bases from V and 4 from J, leaving 17 bases between them. CDR3 length equals 15 residues. CDR3 protein: CASTSYRADNQPQHF. For the CDR3, the DNA is TGTGCCAGCACCTCATACAGGGCGGATAATCAGCCCCAGCATTTT.